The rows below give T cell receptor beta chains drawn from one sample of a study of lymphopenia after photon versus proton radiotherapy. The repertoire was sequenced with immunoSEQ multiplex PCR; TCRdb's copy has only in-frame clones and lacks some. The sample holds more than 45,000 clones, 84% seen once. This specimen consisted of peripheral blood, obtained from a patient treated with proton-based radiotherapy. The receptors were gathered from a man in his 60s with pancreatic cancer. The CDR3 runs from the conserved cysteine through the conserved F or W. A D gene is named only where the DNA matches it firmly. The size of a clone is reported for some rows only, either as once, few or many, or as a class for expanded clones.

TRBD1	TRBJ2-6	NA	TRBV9	CASSVDQGAVRFSGANVLTF	TGTGCCAGCAGCGTAGATCAGGGGGCGGTTAGGTTCTCTGGGGCCAACGTCCTGACTTTC
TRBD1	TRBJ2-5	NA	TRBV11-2	CASSLWDSQETQYF	TGTGCCAGCAGCTTATGGGACAGCCAAGAGACCCAGTACTTC
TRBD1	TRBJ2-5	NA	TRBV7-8	CASSSGTGRETQYF	TGTGCCAGCAGCTCCGGGACAGGGAGAGAGACCCAGTACTTC
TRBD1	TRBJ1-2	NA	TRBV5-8	CASSRSGTGDSYGYTF	TGTGCCAGCAGCCGAAGCGGGACAGGGGATAGCTATGGCTACACCTTC
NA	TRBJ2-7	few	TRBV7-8	CASSLAPAVSYEQYF	TGTGCCAGCAGCTTAGCTCCCGCGGTATCCTACGAGCAGTACTTC
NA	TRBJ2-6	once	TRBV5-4	CASSLEASGANVLTF	TGTGCCAGCAGCTTAGAGGCCTCTGGGGCCAACGTCCTGACTTTC
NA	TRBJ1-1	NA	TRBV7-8	CASSSQGRIGEAFF	TGTGCCAGCAGCTCCCAGGGCAGGATCGGTGAAGCTTTCTTT
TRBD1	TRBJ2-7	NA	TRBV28	CASSPRQGENEQYF	TGTGCCAGCAGTCCTCGACAGGGGGAAAACGAGCAGTACTTC
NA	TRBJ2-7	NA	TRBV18	CASSPGGLDYEQYF	TGTGCCAGCTCACCTGGGGGGCTGGACTACGAGCAGTACTTC
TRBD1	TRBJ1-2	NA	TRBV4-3	CASSLTSGTVGGYTF	TGCGCCAGCAGCCTTACGTCCGGGACAGTCGGAGGCTACACCTTC
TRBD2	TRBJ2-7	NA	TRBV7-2	CASSPAGGSFAEQYF	TGTGCCAGCAGCCCGGCGGGGGGGAGTTTCGCCGAGCAGTACTTC
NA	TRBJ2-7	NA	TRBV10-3	CAIKDRPDYEQYF	TGTGCCATCAAAGACAGACCTGACTACGAGCAGTACTTC
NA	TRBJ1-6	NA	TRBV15	CATSRDGGRANSPLHF	TGTGCCACCAGCAGAGATGGGGGCAGGGCTAATTCACCCCTCCACTTT
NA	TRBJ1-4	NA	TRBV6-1	CASNLGGSNEKLFF	TGTGCCAGCAATCTGGGAGGGTCGAATGAAAAACTGTTTTTT
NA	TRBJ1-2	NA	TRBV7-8	CASGGRTNYGYTF	TGTGCCAGCGGGGGGCGAACTAACTATGGCTACACCTTC
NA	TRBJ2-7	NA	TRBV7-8	CASSWTQVSGTSASVQYF	TGTGCCAGCAGCTGGACACAAGTCTCCGGGACTTCCGCGAGTGTGCAGTACTTC
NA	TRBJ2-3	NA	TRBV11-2	CASSLGVSTDTQYF	TGTGCCAGCAGCTTAGGCGTCAGCACAGATACGCAGTATTTT
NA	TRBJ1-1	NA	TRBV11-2	CASSLDQGLGAFF	TGTGCCAGCAGCTTAGATCAAGGTTTAGGAGCTTTCTTT
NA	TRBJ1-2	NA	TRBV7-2	CASSFSDFFPGGYTF	TGTGCCAGCAGCTTCTCGGACTTCTTTCCCGGGGGCTACACCTTC
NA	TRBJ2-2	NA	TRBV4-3	CASSQDPLGGGSTGELFF	TGCGCCAGCAGCCAAGATCCCCTTGGAGGGGGATCGACCGGGGAGCTGTTTTTT
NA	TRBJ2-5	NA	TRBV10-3	CAISQLTGTPPETQYF	TGTGCCATCAGCCAATTAACCGGGACACCTCCAGAGACCCAGTACTTC
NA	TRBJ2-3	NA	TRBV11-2	CASSPSTDTQYF	TGTGCCAGCAGCCCCTCTACAGATACGCAGTATTTT
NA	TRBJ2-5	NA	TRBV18	CASSPQGRFQYF	TGTGCCAGCTCTCCACAGGGGAGGTTCCAGTACTTC
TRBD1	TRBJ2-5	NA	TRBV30	CAWSTPGTGKETQYF	TGTGCCTGGAGTACACCGGGGACAGGGAAAGAGACCCAGTACTTC
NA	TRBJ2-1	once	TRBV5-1	CASRSLGIRFF	TGCGCCAGCAGATCATTGGGGATAAGGTTCTTC
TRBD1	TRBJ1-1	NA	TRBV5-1	CASKTQGAGTEAFF	TGCGCCAGCAAAACACAGGGGGCGGGTACTGAAGCTTTCTTT
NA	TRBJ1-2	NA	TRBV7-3	CASSLTGGVHGYTF	TGTGCCAGCAGCTTAACCGGGGGCGTTCATGGCTACACCTTC
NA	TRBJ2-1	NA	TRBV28	CASSSQVRHYNEQFF	TGTGCCAGCAGTTCGCAGGTACGACACTACAATGAGCAGTTCTTC
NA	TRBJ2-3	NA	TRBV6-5	CASKETDTQYF	TGTGCCAGCAAGGAAACAGATACGCAGTATTTT
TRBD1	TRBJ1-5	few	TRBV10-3	CAISGTGGTQPQHF	TGTGCCATCAGTGGGACAGGGGGCACTCAGCCCCAGCATTTT
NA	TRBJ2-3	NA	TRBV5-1	CASSLGSVTDTQYF	TGCGCCAGCAGCTTGGGTAGCGTGACAGATACGCAGTATTTT
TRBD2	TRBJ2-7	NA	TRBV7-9	CASSTGTSGIYEQYF	TGTGCCAGCAGCACCGGGACTAGCGGGATCTACGAGCAGTACTTC
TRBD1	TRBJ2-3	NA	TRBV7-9	CASRPRDRGITDTQYF	TGTGCCAGCAGGCCCCGGGACAGGGGTATCACAGATACGCAGTATTTT
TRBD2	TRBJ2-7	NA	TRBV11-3	CASSLGRTAGGNGEQYF	TGTGCCAGCAGCTTAGGCCGGACGGCGGGAGGAAACGGCGAGCAGTACTTC
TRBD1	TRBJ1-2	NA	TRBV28	CASRTGGNYGYTF	TGTGCCAGTAGGACAGGAGGGAACTATGGCTACACCTTC
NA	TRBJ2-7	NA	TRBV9	CASSVGDFSYEQYF	TGTGCCAGCAGCGTAGGGGACTTTTCCTACGAGCAGTACTTC
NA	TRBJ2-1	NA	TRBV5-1	CASSSGLNNEQFF	TGCGCCAGCAGCTCTGGACTCAACAATGAGCAGTTCTTC
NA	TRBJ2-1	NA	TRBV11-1	CASSLAPGVNNEQFF	TGTGCCAGCAGCTTAGCGCCCGGGGTTAACAATGAGCAGTTCTTC
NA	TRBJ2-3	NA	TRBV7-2	CASSARPAMGTQYF	TGTGCCAGCAGCGCTAGACCAGCGATGGGAACGCAGTATTTT
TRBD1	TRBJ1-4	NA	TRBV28	CASSLGTASILGGKLFF	TGTGCCAGCAGCCTCGGGACAGCCTCGATTCTAGGAGGAAAACTGTTTTTT
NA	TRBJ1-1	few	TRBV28	CASSLSRGNTEAFF	TGTGCCAGCAGTTTATCACGGGGGAACACTGAAGCTTTCTTT
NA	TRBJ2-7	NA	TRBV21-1	CASSRAEGPPYEQYF	TGTGCCAGCAGCAGGGCGGAGGGACCCCCCTACGAGCAGTACTTC
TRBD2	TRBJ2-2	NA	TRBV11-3	CASSLTTGTSGTLNTGELFF	TGTGCCAGCAGCTTAACTACCGGGACTAGCGGCACCCTGAACACCGGGGAGCTGTTTTTT
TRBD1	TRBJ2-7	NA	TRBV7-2	CASSRQGPYEQYF	TGTGCCAGCAGCCGACAGGGCCCGTACGAGCAGTACTTC
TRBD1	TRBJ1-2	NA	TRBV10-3	CAISQGTGYNYCYTF	TGTGCCATCTCCCAGGGGACAGGCTATAACTATTGCTACACCTTC
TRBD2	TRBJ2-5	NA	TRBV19	CASSSRTSGRAVETQYF	TGTGCCAGCAGTTCCCGGACTAGCGGGAGGGCCGTGGAGACCCAGTACTTC
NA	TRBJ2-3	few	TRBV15	CATSRASLVDTQYF	TGTGCCACCAGCAGAGCCTCACTAGTAGATACGCAGTATTTT
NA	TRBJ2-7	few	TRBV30	CAWSVRRGIGYEQYF	TGTGCCTGGAGTGTTAGGCGAGGGATTGGCTACGAGCAGTACTTC
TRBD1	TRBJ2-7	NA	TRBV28	CASSRTGKSSYEQYF	TGTGCCAGCAGTAGGACAGGGAAGAGCTCCTACGAGCAGTACTTC
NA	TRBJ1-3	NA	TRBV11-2	CASSPSTGNTIYF	TGTGCCAGCAGCCCTAGTACTGGAAACACCATATATTTT
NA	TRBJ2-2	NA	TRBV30	CAWSALRVTGELFF	TGTGCCTGGAGTGCTCTCAGAGTCACCGGGGAGCTGTTTTTT
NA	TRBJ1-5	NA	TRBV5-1	CASSLSGGNQPQHF	TGCGCCAGCAGCTTGTCCGGGGGCAATCAGCCCCAGCATTTT
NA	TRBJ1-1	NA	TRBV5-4	CASSFEREATEAFF	TGTGCCAGCAGCTTTGAACGTGAGGCCACTGAAGCTTTCTTT